Described below is a single T cell receptor (beta chain) sequence and its context. Its recognized antigen is unknown. No much larger clone exists at a distance of one base, and base qualities are not known. The data were obtained in a study of blood T cell repertoires in COVID-19 (dated by TCRdb to 2018 to 2021). Background on the whole study: Samples from collaborators originated in the United States, Italy and Spain and spanned both the acute and convalescent phases of COVID-19. The material from the prospective study consisted of cDNA or gDNA derived from T cells, B-cell-depleted T cells, or PBMCs. Deeply sampled blood TCRbeta repertoires from subjects exposed to, actively infected with, or recovered from COVID-19 were included in the dataset. A freely available public database, intended as a resource for researchers studying the immune response to SARS-CoV-2, is where the repertoires were released. Samples were obtained from the ongoing ImmuneRACE study (first 160 participants) and from about 1,300 subjects provided by 6 global collaborators. A de-identified subject ID, COVID-19 status, age in years and sex were almost always included in the sample metadata. Where available, HLA class I and class II types were taken from metadata supplied by the sample provider and were not determined by assay-based typing.

Overall study results and their limits: How much clinical and demographic metadata was included differed by source and by participant, and the metadata was provided uncurated.

The junction carries 7 bases between V and J, which are trimmed by 1 base and 0 bases respectively. CDR1 LGHDT and CDR2 YNNKEL were looked up in the germline V gene (reference sequence). The CDR3, cysteine through phenylalanine, is 15 amino acids long. Of all the DNA, just the CDR3 is kept, 45 bases in frame from base 1. Collaborating institutions collected whole blood in K2EDTA tubes following their own protocols. Collaborator samples were shipped for TCRbeta analysis as frozen whole blood, isolated PBMCs, or DNA extracted from either sample type. The immunoSEQ Assay, a bias-controlled multiplex PCR, was used to amplify TCRbeta CDR3 regions from genomic DNA. Regarding the original processing steps: The number of nucleated cells in each sample was estimated from the amplification of reference gene primers within the assay. To quantify the absolute abundance of each unique TCRbeta CDR3 rearrangement, sequence reads were collapsed and filtered. For each sample, productive Simpson clonality was calculated as the square root of Simpson's diversity index over productive rearrangements. TCRdb holds this immuneACCESS table with in-frame rearrangements only. Some clones are missing; in checked studies, unresolved V genes explain under half, and the rest has no known cause. That table is the source of V, J and clone size, and D and trimming were worked out from the DNA. The sample contains 140,000 to 150,000 clones, 60% to 80% of them found a single time. The ten largest clones capture 8.6% of the sample.

The receptor comes from a man between 50 and 59 years old with active or convalescent COVID-19. The sample taken for sequencing was peripheral blood. The V and J genes are TRBV3-1 (or the pseudogene TRBV3-2) and TRBJ1-5; no D gene call is confident. The CDR3 reads CASSQAPVSNQPQHF. The nucleotide sequence reads TGTGCCAGCAGCCAAGCCCCGGTTAGCAATCAGCCCCAGCATTTT.